The clone carrying this T cell receptor (beta chain) was counted between two and nine times. The data were taken from a study of blood T cells in healthy people across ages. A second PCR of 7 to 11 cycles used a sample-barcoded 5' primer and a J-beta primer mix. MiXCR was run by TCRdb on the 5' RACE reads, yielding one entry per CDR3 protein. The sample yields about 780,000 distinct CDR3 sequences, about 46% seen once. Germline V gene sequence: CDR1 SGHVS, CDR2 FQNEAQ. The CDR3 has 13 residues. V lost 4 bases to trimming and J lost 8 bases, with 14 bases between them. Material for sequencing was blood. This sequence was found in a man of 80 years or more in good health. The rearrangement uses TRBV7-8 and TRBJ1-2, with D unclear. The CDR3 is CASSSSSHGGYTF. The CDR3 coding sequence is TGTGCCAGCAGCTCCAGCTCACACGGGGGCTACACCTTC.